This T cell receptor beta chain appears in the sequencing data of a study of blood T cell repertoires in COVID-19. With V trimmed by 0 bases and J by 5 bases, 7 bases remained unmatched. This CDR3 has 17 residues. Per the germline V gene, CDR1 is LGHNA and CDR2 is YSLEER. Authors' processing steps: Estimated nucleated cell counts came from reference gene primer amplification. Profiled with immunoSEQ multiplex PCR; TCRdb holds only in-frame clones, not every one. That table furnishes V, J and clone size, whereas the DNA furnished D and trimming. The table has some 56,000 clones, around 90% seen once. The sample taken for sequencing was peripheral blood. The chain is built from TRBV4-3 and TRBJ2-1; 10 positions agree with TRBD2. The receptor was isolated from a human donor in a cohort sampled during active COVID-19. CDR3 coding DNA: TGCGCCAGCAGCCAAGATATATCTAGCGGGGGAGACAATGAGCAGTTCTTC. Encoded protein: CASSQDISSGGDNEQFF.